A single sample is the source of the 27 T cell receptor beta chains below, sequenced in a study of blood T cell repertoires in COVID-19 (TCRdb year 2020). The library was obtained by the immunoSEQ multiplex PCR assay. TCRdb took this table from immuneACCESS and kept in-frame rearrangements with V and J called. Such tables lack part of the clones; where checked against another copy, unresolved V genes explain under half of the gap, and the rest is unexplained. This sample gives 180,000 or so clones in total; under 85% of them show up just once. Roughly 9.8% of the sample lies in the top ten. The specimen was peripheral blood. These receptors came from a woman over 75 with acute or convalescent COVID-19.

This clone was detected a few times. The chain joins TRBV4-1 to TRBJ2-3, with 7 nucleotides matching TRBD2. Germline-derived CDR1 and CDR2 are MGHRA and YSYEKL. V lost 4 bases and J lost 2; bases outside the gene matches: 12. The CDR3 has 17 amino acids. The CDR3 DNA is TGCGCCAGCAGCCCCTCTCGAGCGGGACTGCTCACAGATACGCAGTATTTT. Amino acids: CASSPSRAGLLTDTQYF.

The chain combines TRBV5-4 with TRBJ1-3; D may be TRBD1 (5 bases). Trimming pared 5 bases from V and 10 bases from J, leaving 16 bases between. Germline-derived CDR1 and CDR2 are SGHNT and YYREEE (reference sequence). CDR3 length: 13 residues. The DNA for the CDR3 is TGTGCCAGCAGAGGGGCCGCTGAAGGGACCATATATTTT. This gives the protein CASRGAAEGTIYF.

The chain carries TRBV11-2 and TRBJ1-1; tentative D call: TRBD1 (5 bases). The CDR3 spans 13 residues. The V end lost 1 base, the J end lost 4 bases, and 7 bases lay between the germline ends. Germline CDR1 is SGHAT and CDR2 is FQNNGV. The DNA of the CDR3 is TGTGCCAGCAGCTTAGGACAGATCACTGAAGCTTTCTTT. It codes for CASSLGQITEAFF.

CDR3 bases: TGTGCCATCAGCGTCCGGGACAGATCTAGCACAGATACGCAGTATTTT. It encodes CAISVRDRSSTDTQYF. The chain links TRBV10-3 to TRBJ2-3, with 7 bases lining up with TRBD1. The CDR3 is 16 residues long. The germline V gene encodes CDR1 ENHRY and CDR2 SYGVKD. V lost 6 bases and J lost 0; bases outside the gene matches: 9.

The chain carries TRBV11-2 and TRBJ2-1; 8 bases match TRBD2. The V and J ends lost 5 bases and 3 bases, in that order; junction bases with no gene match: 9. The CDR3 covers 16 residues. Germline V gives CDR1 SGHAT, CDR2 FQNNGV. The DNA of the CDR3 is TGTGCCAGCAGCCTAAACAGCGGGAGAAACTACAATGAGCAGTTCTTC. Translation: CASSLNSGRNYNEQFF.

The rearrangement uses TRBV19 and TRBJ1-5, with D possibly being TRBD1 (5 bases). V lost 5 bases and J lost 2, with 13 bases in between. This CDR3 contains 15 residues. Looked up from germline, CDR1 is LNHDA and CDR2 is SQIVND (reference sequence). CDR3 in DNA: TGTGCCAGTAGTGGCACGGGGACTGGCAATCAGCCCCAGCATTTT. Its translation is CASSGTGTGNQPQHF.

The chain employs TRBV2 and TRBJ2-7; 7 bases align to TRBD1. The CDR3 runs to 11 residues. The germline V gene encodes CDR1 SNHLY and CDR2 FYNNEI. Trimming cost V 6 bases and J 7 bases; bases outside gene matches: 3. Written as DNA, the CDR3 is TGTGCCAGCAGGACAGGGCGGGAGCAGTACTTC. Its translation: CASRTGREQYF.

This sequence joins TRBV5-4 and TRBJ2-7; 8 nucleotides match TRBD2. V was clipped by 0 bases and J by 0 bases; unmatched bases: 8. The germline V gene encodes CDR1 SGHNT and CDR2 YYREEE (reference sequence). The CDR3 covers 17 residues. The CDR3 DNA reads as TGTGCCAGCAGCTTGGGCGCGGGGGGCACTCCCTCCTACGAGCAGTACTTC. This translates into CASSLGAGGTPSYEQYF.

The chain uses TRBV5-4 and TRBJ2-5; 12 bases are a match to TRBD2. Per germline, CDR1 SGHNT and CDR2 YYREEE (reference sequence). This CDR3 spans 15 amino acids. With 0 bases clipped from V and 4 bases from J, the junction kept 1 base outside the gene matches. CDR3 region: CASSLEGLAGETQYF. For the CDR3, the DNA is TGTGCCAGCAGCTTGGAGGGACTAGCGGGAGAGACCCAGTACTTC.

The chain joins TRBV19 to TRBJ2-1; D gene uncertain. Trimming took off 4 bases at V and 7 bases at J, with 8 bases between the two ends. CDR1 is LNHDA, CDR2 SQIVND, per germline (reference sequence). This CDR3 has 12 amino acids. CDR3 in DNA: TGTGCCAGTAGTAAGAACTGGAATGAGCAGTTCTTC. Translated: CASSKNWNEQFF.

The CDR3 bases are TGTGCCAGCAGCCTCCAATGGCACGAGCAGTACTTC. It specifies CASSLQWHEQYF. J is TRBJ2-7 and V is TRBV7-8; D unresolved. Germline loops: CDR1 SGHVS, CDR2 FQNEAQ. The CDR3 sequence is 12 residues long. V lost 5 bases, J lost 5 bases, and 10 bases lay in between.

This chain links TRBV7-2 with TRBJ1-1; D is unclear. CDR1 is SGHTA and CDR2 is FQGNSA in the germline V gene. Trimming removed 4 bases from V and 1 base from J, with 10 bases in between. The CDR3 loop spans 14 amino acids. CDR3 protein: CASSSSPTNTEAFF. The CDR3 nucleotides are TGTGCCAGCAGCTCATCCCCTACGAACACTGAAGCTTTCTTT.

CDR3 protein: CASNRDRAISGEQYF. Here the CDR3 DNA reads TGTGCCAGCAACAGAGACAGGGCCATTTCGGGGGAGCAGTACTTC. The V call is TRBV7-2, the J call TRBJ2-7; 7 nucleotides align to TRBD1. The V segment lost 7 bases and the J segment 7 bases; nucleotides outside the gene matches: 16. The length of the CDR3 is 15 residues. The germline CDR1 and CDR2 sequences are SGHTA and FQGNSA.

The chain couples TRBV10-2 to TRBJ2-2; a possible D gene is TRBD2 (5 bases). The CDR3 sequence is 17 residues long. Trimming removed 2 bases at V and 0 bases at J, with 13 bases between. Germline CDR1 WSHSY, CDR2 SAAADI. The CDR3 here is CASSERASRTNTGELFF. CDR3 coding DNA: TGCGCCAGCAGTGAGAGGGCTAGCCGAACGAACACCGGGGAGCTGTTTTTT.

J is TRBJ1-3 and V is TRBV27, with 7 bases that match TRBD1. J lost 4 bases, V lost 3 bases, and 3 bases had no gene match. The germline gives CDR1 MNHEY, CDR2 SMNVEV (reference sequence). The CDR3 runs 14 residues. The CDR3 here is CASSLRGRGNTIYF. The CDR3 DNA sequence: TGTGCCAGCAGTTTGAGGGGGCGGGGAAACACCATATATTTT.

This clone was observed once. The chain uses TRBV18 and TRBJ1-1, with D unclear. The V gene's germline CDR1 is KGHSH and CDR2 LQKENI. This CDR3 region has 15 residues. The V and J ends lost 2 bases and 0 bases respectively, with 10 bases between them. CDR3 region: CASSPTVQLNTEAFF. For the CDR3, the DNA is TGTGCCAGCTCACCAACGGTACAGTTGAACACTGAAGCTTTCTTT. The full variable domain, its missing parts supplied by reference TRBV18 and TRBJ1-1, is NAGVMQNPRHLVRRRGQEARLRCSPMKGHSHVYWYRQLPEEGLKFMVYLQKENIIDESGMPKERFSAEFPKEGPSILRIQQVVRGDSAAYFCASSPTVQLNTEAFFGQGTRLTVV.

The chain carries TRBV19 and TRBJ2-2; 10 nucleotides match TRBD1. CDR1 and CDR2 from the germline V gene are LNHDA and SQIVND (reference sequence). The CDR3 spans 16 residues. J lost 6 bases, V lost 7 bases, and 11 bases had no gene match. CDR3 in DNA: TGTGCCAGTACTCCACCGGGACAGGGGTTCGCCGGGGAGCTGTTTTTT. As protein: CASTPPGQGFAGELFF.

The chain is built from TRBV6-4 and TRBJ1-3; D not resolved. Trimming cost V 5 bases and J 0 bases, with 17 bases left between them. Germline values: CDR1 MRHNA, CDR2 SNTAGT. The CDR3 length is 17 residues. CDR3 residues: CASSPPPPSCSGNTIYF. The CDR3 DNA is TGTGCCAGCAGTCCACCCCCTCCGAGTTGCTCTGGAAACACCATATATTTT.

The chain combines TRBV7-9 with TRBJ2-3; the match to TRBD2 covers 12 bases. The CDR3 is 16 amino acids. CDR1 and CDR2 (germline): SEHNR, FQNEAQ (reference sequence). After removal of 5 bases from V and 4 bases from J, the junction contained 7 bases not matched to a gene. CDR3 protein: CASSPGTSGPADTQYF. The CDR3 DNA sequence: TGTGCCAGCAGCCCCGGGACTAGCGGGCCCGCAGATACGCAGTATTTT.

This chain connects TRBV5-8 to TRBJ1-5; TRBD1 is a possible D gene (6 bases). CDR1 and CDR2 from the germline V gene are SGHTS and YDEGEE. V gave up 1 base and J gave up 7 bases, with 12 bases separating them. The length of the CDR3 is 14 residues. The CDR3 sequence: CASSLYGQRQPQHF. The CDR3 region has the DNA TGTGCCAGCAGCTTGTACGGACAGCGCCAGCCCCAGCATTTT. The whole variable domain, filled in from reference TRBV5-8 and TRBJ1-5, reads EAGVTQSPTHLIKTRGQQATLRCSPISGHTSVYWYQQALGLGLQFLLWYDEGEERNRGNFPPRFSGRQFPNYSSELNVNALELEDSALYLCASSLYGQRQPQHFGDGTRLSIL.

The chain combines TRBV7-9 with TRBJ1-3; 9 bases agree with TRBD1. In germline, CDR1 is SEHNR, CDR2 FQNEAQ (reference sequence). The ends lost 8 bases at V and 7 bases at J; junction bases unmatched: 3. This CDR3 is 12 amino acids long. The CDR3 DNA reads as TGTGCCAGCGGGACAGGGTGGAACACCATATATTTT. Amino acid sequence: CASGTGWNTIYF.

The V call is TRBV15, the J call TRBJ1-4; 8 bases line up with TRBD1. The ends lost 5 bases at V and 9 bases at J; junction bases unmatched: 11. This CDR3 spans 15 amino acids. Germline values: CDR1 LNHNV, CDR2 YYDKDF (reference sequence). CDR3 in DNA: TGTGCCACCAGCGGCGGACAGGGAGTTGGTAAAAAACTGTTTTTT. Its protein product is CATSGGQGVGKKLFF.

V and J are TRBV6-5 and TRBJ1-2, with unresolved D. The V gene's germline CDR1 is MNHEY and CDR2 SVGAGI. CDR3 length: 11 amino acids. V lost 4 bases and J lost 10, with 10 bases in between. The CDR3 loop is CASSWAGVYTF. DNA of the CDR3: TGTGCCAGCAGTTGGGCCGGGGTCTACACCTTC.

This clone was recorded once. V and J are TRBV7-2 and TRBJ1-1; TRBD1 aligns across 7 bases. From germline, CDR1 is SGHTA and CDR2 FQGNSA. The trim removed 2 bases at V and 5 bases at J, leaving 5 bases unmatched. The CDR3 has 14 residues. Here the CDR3 reads CASSLRTGGTEAFF. The CDR3 region has the DNA TGTGCCAGCAGCTTAAGGACAGGAGGGACTGAAGCTTTCTTT.

The CDR3 here is CASSPTGGVEQYF. Written as DNA, the CDR3 is TGTGCCAGCAGCCCGACAGGGGGGGTCGAGCAGTACTTC. The rearrangement uses TRBV5-4 and TRBJ2-7; 9 bases map to TRBD1. Per germline, CDR1 SGHNT and CDR2 YYREEE (reference sequence). The CDR3 covers 13 residues. J lost 6 bases, V lost 4 bases, and 5 bases had no gene match.

The chain couples TRBV10-3 to TRBJ1-2, with D unresolved. V lost 0 bases to trimming and J lost 5 bases, with 4 bases between them. The CDR3 extends over 12 amino acids. Germline V gene data show CDR1 as ENHRY and CDR2 as SYGVKD. CDR3 loop: CAISESAYGYTF. DNA of the CDR3: TGTGCCATCAGTGAGTCGGCTTATGGCTACACCTTC.

The CDR3 reads CASSTGRGNSPLHF. CDR3 sequence (DNA): TGTGCCAGTAGTACAGGGAGGGGTAATTCACCCCTCCACTTT. The chain couples TRBV19 to TRBJ1-6; D perhaps matches TRBD1 (5 bases). Trimming removed 4 bases from V and 6 bases from J, with 10 bases in between. This CDR3 comprises 14 residues. Germline V gives CDR1 LNHDA, CDR2 SQIVND (reference sequence).